This T cell receptor beta chain came from a study of cytomegalovirus exposure and HLA in healthy donors. Overall study: Genotyping showed 81% of 398 donors falling in the Caucasian-associated ancestry cluster. Findings and limits, study-wide: Accurate HLA-A and HLA-B prediction from TCR beta sequences was reported for most subjects. HLA restriction was apparent for most CMV-associated TCR beta chains in a later analysis.

The primer mix had 60 Vbeta and 13 Jbeta primers. Using immunoSEQ multiplex PCR, the repertoire was profiled, and TCRdb retains in-frame clones only, with some absent. Of 100,000 to 150,000 clones in the sample, approximately 85% were seen once. Worth noting for this clone: Its specificity is not known.

Per germline, CDR1 MDHEN and CDR2 SYDVKM. The CDR3 totals 12 residues. The chain joins TRBV28 to TRBJ1-5, with 7 bases fitting TRBD1. The specimen sequenced was PBMCs. The source is a male donor in good health and CMV-seropositive. CDR3 sequence (DNA): TGTGCAACTACAGGGGAGGATCAGCCCCAGCATTTT. It translates to CATTGEDQPQHF.